This T cell receptor (beta chain) stems from a study of post-analysis software for immune sequencing data. On the study more broadly: Clinical courses comprised relapsing-remitting, secondary progressive and progressive-relapsing multiple sclerosis. Study-wide results and limits: Compared with controls, patients showed significantly lower normalized Chao1 diversity. Pronounced co-clustering by F measure was evident among identically batched samples. Roughly five TRBV segments were more frequent in patients than controls; TRBV5-6, TRBV5-1 and TRBV20-1 belonged to this group.

In germline, CDR1 is MDHEN, CDR2 SYDVKM. Trimming at V came to 5 bases and at J to 3 bases, leaving 11 bases not matched to a gene. The length of the CDR3 is 17 residues. Libraries were made from TCR beta cDNA, and they carried unique molecular identifiers. T cells numbering roughly 0.9 to 11 million gave rise to around 500,000 cDNA molecules. TCRdb redid the calling of the PCR reads with MiXCR, one entry per CDR3 protein. The top ten clones hold approximately 7.6% of a sample with 400,000 to 500,000 distinct CDR3 sequences, approximately 38% of them seen once. As to this clonotype: Antigen specificity is unknown.

Sequencing input: blood. The V call is TRBV28, the J call TRBJ2-5; 11 bases align to TRBD2. The source is a girl aged 2-10 years with multiple sclerosis. This CDR3 is CASSVSLGLAVKETQYF. The DNA for the CDR3 is TGTGCCAGCAGTGTTAGTTTGGGACTAGCGGTCAAAGAGACCCAGTACTTC.